This T cell receptor beta chain was recovered during a study of blood T cells in healthy people across ages. Across the whole study: Template switching picked up about one barcoded beta molecule for each two T cells.

V lost 4 bases to trimming and J lost 6 bases, with 10 bases between them. The CDR3 has 12 amino acids. Then a second PCR, running about 6 to 11 cycles, was carried out with a sample-barcoded 5' primer and a J-beta primer mix. One entry per CDR3 protein, called by TCRdb with MiXCR from the 5' RACE reads. The data hold 700,000 to 800,000 distinct CDR3 sequences, with roughly 47% observed a single time. Sequenced material: blood. The clonotype comes from a woman aged 55-69 years in good health. V and J are TRBV12-3 or TRBV12-4 and TRBJ2-7; D ambiguous. CDR3 nucleotide sequence: TGTGCCAGCAGTTCAAAGGGATCCGAGCAGTACTTC. Protein product: CASSSKGSEQYF.